This record concerns one T cell receptor beta chain sequence. The data were produced by immunoSEQ multiplex PCR, yet TCRdb's version contains in-frame clones alone and is incomplete. The data hold over 450,000 clones, with more than 75% observed a single time. This sample stems from a study of shared T cell receptors in the human thymus. Germline V gives CDR1 SGHRS, CDR2 YFSETQ. The CDR3 has 17 residues. With V trimmed by 7 bases and J by 5 bases, 17 bases remained unmatched. The data were also submitted as part of a second study, on human thymus T cells. That investigation notes: Donors were healthy Finnish infants having corrective surgery for congenital heart defects. Resections from corrective heart surgery provided thymus tissue. Gene usage for V and J segments appeared biased in thymic and blood repertoires. What related research reported was that thymic repertoires overlapped highly among unrelated individuals.

This clonotype was obtained from a boy under three years old with a congenital heart defect. Sequenced: thymocytes. The chain carries TRBV5-1 and TRBJ1-5; TRBD1 agrees at 8 bases. The CDR3 loop is CASPHTETGVLDQPQHF. CDR3 nucleotides: TGCGCCAGCCCCCACACCGAGACAGGGGTGTTGGATCAGCCCCAGCATTTT.